This T cell receptor beta chain was retrieved from a study of shared clonotypes between healthy human individuals. Whole-study context: CD4 naive and CD4 memory each took three plates per donor, while CD8 naive took two and CD8 memory one. The study, taken as a whole, reports: Only blood was sampled; tissue repertoires likely differ. Naive subsets usually exceeded memory subsets in estimated richness.

Sorted subsets were amplified in replicate PCRs using 150 to 250 ng DNA, 32,000 or so T cell genomes. TCRdb's copy holds only in-frame clones and misses some; the assay was immunoSEQ multiplex PCR. The profile shows approximately 740,000 clones, 85% to 95% of them singletons. On this clone: Its target is not known.

In the naive CD8 group, cells lacked CD45RO and were positively selected for CCR7, so terminally differentiated effector memory CD45RA+ cells were left out. V was clipped by 1 base and J by 4 bases; unmatched bases: 5. The length of the CDR3 is 15 residues. CDR1 and CDR2 from the germline V gene are SGDLS and YYNGEE. Specimen: naive CD8+ T cells sorted from blood. The receptor's source is a man aged 25-45 years in good health. The V call is TRBV9, the J call TRBJ1-3, with 7 bases that match TRBD1. The CDR3 DNA reads TGTGCCAGCAGCGTAAGCCAGGGGGTAGGAAACACCATATATTTT. Translating gives CASSVSQGVGNTIYF.